Below are 30 T cell receptor beta chains sequenced from a single sample in a study of blood T cell repertoires in COVID-19. Clones were read by immunoSEQ multiplex PCR, and TCRdb kept only the in-frame ones, dropping some. The repertoire has over 250,000 clones, 85% to 90% of them found once; the top ten carry approximately 2.5%. The sequenced sample was PBMCs or T cells enriched from blood (not recorded which). These receptors were taken from a woman aged 18-29 years who had recovered from COVID-19.

This chain joins TRBV6-5 and TRBJ1-6; 10 nucleotides match TRBD1. The CDR3 sequence is 15 residues long. CDR1 is MNHEY, CDR2 SVGAGI, per germline. With 6 bases clipped from V and 8 bases from J, the junction kept 7 bases outside the gene matches. The CDR3 protein is CASSRDRGYDSPLHF. The CDR3 bases are TGTGCCAGCAGCCGGGACAGGGGCTACGATTCACCCCTCCACTTT.

V gene TRBV30 combines with J gene TRBJ2-5; the match to TRBD2 covers 7 bases. The CDR3 sequence is 16 residues long. CDR1 is GTSNPN and CDR2 is SVGIG in the germline V gene (reference sequence). The junction had 12 bases not matched to a gene; V was cut back by 2 bases and J by 3 bases. The CDR3 region is CAWSTTQRGPKETQYF. In DNA form, the CDR3 reads TGTGCCTGGAGTACGACCCAGCGGGGCCCTAAAGAGACCCAGTACTTC.

The chain uses TRBV24-1 and TRBJ2-2; TRBD1 aligns across 8 bases. The length of the CDR3 is 16 residues. Germline assignment: CDR1 KGHDR and CDR2 SFDVKD. Trimming removed 2 bases from V and 5 bases from J; junction bases left unmatched: 6. CDR3 coding DNA: TGTGCCACCAGTGATTCAGGGGGCGCAAGGACCGGGGAGCTGTTTTTT. It translates to CATSDSGGARTGELFF.

The chain has TRBV19 and TRBJ1-3; TRBD1 agrees at 8 bases. CDR3 length: 15 amino acids. Germline loops: CDR1 LNHDA, CDR2 SQIVND (reference sequence). The trim removed 5 bases at V and 0 bases at J, leaving 3 bases unmatched. The CDR3 sequence: CASSRDRHSGNTIYF. As DNA, the CDR3 is TGTGCCAGTAGTCGGGACAGGCACTCTGGAAACACCATATATTTT.

V usage is TRBV19 and J usage is TRBJ1-5, with D unresolved. The CDR3 length is 13 residues. Germline V gene sequence: CDR1 LNHDA, CDR2 SQIVND (reference sequence). V was trimmed by 7 bases and J by 4 bases, leaving 11 bases between them. This CDR3 is CASIRGFNQPQHF. CDR3 nucleotide sequence: TGTGCCAGTATTCGGGGATTTAATCAGCCCCAGCATTTT.

The chain carries TRBV7-9 and TRBJ1-6; TRBD1 aligns across 9 bases. V gave up 5 bases and J gave up 6 bases; unmatched junction bases: 5. CDR1 and CDR2 from the germline V gene are SEHNR and FQNEAQ (reference sequence). There are 15 residues in the CDR3. The CDR3 DNA follows: TGTGCCAGCAGCCCAGGGGGACAGGGTAATTCACCCCTCCACTTT. Protein: CASSPGGQGNSPLHF.

This clone came up a few times. The V gene is TRBV20-1, the J gene TRBJ2-5, with a possible D match to TRBD2 (5 bases). This CDR3 has 15 residues. Trimming stripped 3 bases from V and 7 bases from J, with 21 bases between. Germline V gene sequence: CDR1 DFQATT, CDR2 SNEGSKA (reference sequence). The DNA of the CDR3 is TGCAGTGCTAGTGGGTTTACGGGGATGTTCGGGACCCAGTACTTC. Its protein product is CSASGFTGMFGTQYF.

The J gene is TRBJ2-7, the V gene TRBV27; 8 bases align to TRBD1. CDR3 size: 14 residues. Trimming removed 3 bases from V and 1 base from J; junction bases left unmatched: 2. Germline V gene data show CDR1 as MNHEY and CDR2 as SMNVEV (reference sequence). CDR3 nucleotide sequence: TGTGCCAGCAGTTTCGGGACAGGATCCTACGAGCAGTACTTC. This encodes CASSFGTGSYEQYF.

The chain links TRBV5-8 to TRBJ1-2; tentative D call: TRBD1 (5 bases). Germline-derived CDR1 and CDR2 are SGHTS and YDEGEE. The V gene lost 3 bases and the J gene lost 7 bases, with 19 bases spanning the gap. This CDR3 comprises 15 residues. The CDR3 coding sequence is TGTGCCAGCAGCTCCTCCCCGACAGTCCTAACTGGCTACACCTTC. Translating it yields CASSSSPTVLTGYTF.

The rearrangement joins TRBV10-3 to TRBJ2-7; 11 positions agree with TRBD1. CDR3 length: 13 residues. In germline, CDR1 is ENHRY, CDR2 SYGVKD. V gave up 6 bases and J gave up 3 bases; unmatched junction bases: 1. The CDR3 sequence is CAIRGTGGYEQYF. The CDR3 coding sequence is TGTGCCATCAGGGGGACAGGGGGCTACGAGCAGTACTTC.

The chain recombines TRBV5-6 with TRBJ2-7; D remains ambiguous. This CDR3 has 13 amino acids. V shed 0 bases and J shed 3 bases, with 7 bases lying between them. From germline, CDR1 is SGHDT and CDR2 YYEEEE. CDR3 sequence reads: CASSLGRYYEQYF. CDR3 coding DNA: TGTGCCAGCAGCTTGGGGCGGTACTACGAGCAGTACTTC.

The chain is built from TRBV5-1 and TRBJ1-2, with D unclear. The CDR3 covers 21 residues. Germline V gene sequence: CDR1 SGHRS, CDR2 YFSETQ. The V gene lost 5 bases and the J gene lost 1 base, with 33 bases spanning the gap. Here the CDR3 reads CASSFPHSRGPLFPFNYGYTF. The CDR3 nucleotides read TGCGCCAGCAGTTTCCCCCACTCTAGAGGGCCCCTTTTCCCCTTTAACTATGGCTACACCTTC.

The chain uses TRBV6-6 and TRBJ2-7; TRBD1 matches 7 bases. Per the germline V gene, CDR1 is MNHNY and CDR2 is SVGAGI (reference sequence). Germline trimming cut 0 bases from V and 2 bases from J; bases unmatched to any gene: 4. The CDR3 has 15 amino acids. The CDR3 DNA reads TGTGCCAGCAGTTACTCCGGGACAGAGGCCTACGAGCAGTACTTC. Protein sequence: CASSYSGTEAYEQYF.

This clone was detected only once. This rearrangement joins TRBV7-8 to TRBJ1-4; D not resolved. Germline V gene sequence: CDR1 SGHVS, CDR2 FQNEAQ. V was cut by 4 bases and J by 7 bases, with 16 bases left in between. The CDR3 totals 15 residues. This CDR3 is CASSSLQYSVEKLFF. CDR3 in DNA: TGTGCCAGCAGCTCATTACAGTACTCAGTTGAAAAACTGTTTTTT. The whole variable domain, filled in from reference TRBV7-8 and TRBJ1-4, reads GAGVSQSPRYKVAKRGQDVALRCDPISGHVSLFWYQQALGQGPEFLTYFQNEAQLDKSGLPSDRFFAERPEGSVSTLKIQRTQQEDSAVYLCASSSLQYSVEKLFFGSGTQLSVL.

The chain couples TRBV4-2 to TRBJ1-1; 11 bases map to TRBD1. Germline CDR1 reads LGHNA; CDR2 reads YNFKEQ. V dropped 5 bases and J dropped 6; count of bases not matched to a gene: 8. This CDR3 comprises 15 residues. The CDR3 loop reads CASSSGTGGLAEAFF. DNA of the CDR3: TGTGCCAGCAGCTCTGGGACAGGGGGGCTGGCTGAAGCTTTCTTT.

The rearrangement uses TRBV11-2 and TRBJ1-1; D might be TRBD1 (6 bases). The CDR3 is made up of 12 amino acids. Trimming stripped 5 bases from V and 11 bases from J, with 15 bases between. In germline, CDR1 is SGHAT, CDR2 FQNNGV. CDR3 region: CASSQTDSWAFF. CDR3 bases: TGTGCCAGCAGCCAAACGGACAGTTGGGCTTTCTTT.

V and J are TRBV19 and TRBJ1-2; 10 positions match TRBD1. V shed 6 bases, J shed 2 bases, and the junction held 9 bases outside the gene matches. This CDR3 contains 16 residues. The germline V gene encodes CDR1 LNHDA and CDR2 SQIVND (reference sequence). CDR3 amino acids: CASSHKPDRGNYGYTF. CDR3 nucleotide sequence: TGTGCCAGTAGCCACAAACCGGACAGGGGGAACTATGGCTACACCTTC.

The gene calls are TRBV5-1 and TRBJ2-2; TRBD1 is a possible D gene (6 bases). V lost 0 bases to trimming and J lost 0 bases, with 9 bases between them. CDR1 and CDR2 from the germline V gene are SGHRS and YFSETQ. The CDR3 is 16 residues long. The CDR3: CASSLDGQTNTGELFF. The DNA for the CDR3 is TGCGCCAGCAGCTTGGATGGACAGACGAACACCGGGGAGCTGTTTTTT.

Of note for this clone: This CDR3 is also generated by other DNA sequences in the sample. This chain uses TRBV12-3 or TRBV12-4 with TRBJ2-3; D gene ambiguous. The CDR3 has 12 amino acids. Trimming removed 5 bases at V and 5 bases at J, with 8 bases between. The CDR3 loop reads CASSPPGDTQYF. In DNA form, the CDR3 reads TGTGCCAGCAGTCCCCCGGGAGATACGCAGTATTTT.

This chain links TRBV13 with TRBJ2-7; 7 nucleotides match TRBD1. The ends lost 2 bases at V and 6 bases at J; junction bases unmatched: 10. This CDR3 is built from 15 residues. From germline, CDR1 is PRHDT and CDR2 FYEKMQ (reference sequence). The CDR3: CASSLFGTERREQYF. For the CDR3, the DNA is TGTGCCAGCAGCTTATTCGGGACAGAAAGGCGCGAGCAGTACTTC.

The chain is built from TRBV19 and TRBJ1-3; unclear D gene. The germline CDR1 and CDR2 sequences are LNHDA and SQIVND (reference sequence). This CDR3 region has 12 residues. The V end was cut by 7 bases, the J end by 4 bases, with 8 bases between. The CDR3 region is CASTALGNTIYF. The DNA for the CDR3 is TGTGCCAGTACCGCACTCGGAAACACCATATATTTT.

The chain is built from TRBV9 and TRBJ1-5, with D perhaps matching TRBD1 (6 bases). CDR1 and CDR2 from the germline V gene are SGDLS and YYNGEE. The CDR3 runs to 13 residues. V was cut by 4 bases and J by 4 bases, with 9 bases left in between. CDR3 DNA: TGTGCCAGCAGCCCACAGGGTAATCAGCCCCAGCATTTT. It is translated as CASSPQGNQPQHF. Full variable domain (rest looked up from reference TRBV9 and TRBJ1-5): DSGVTQTPKHLITATGQRVTLRCSPRSGDLSVYWYQQSLDQGLQFLIQYYNGEERAKGNILERFSAQQFPDLHSELNLSSLELGDSALYFCASSPQGNQPQHFGDGTRLSIL.

The chain links TRBV5-6 to TRBJ1-4; TRBD1 matches at 9 bases. The germline V gene encodes CDR1 SGHDT and CDR2 YYEEEE. Germline trimming cut 4 bases from V and 8 bases from J; bases unmatched to any gene: 12. This CDR3 is 16 amino acids long. The CDR3 DNA reads TGTGCCAGCAGCATACTCGCCACAGGGGGCGACGAAAAACTGTTTTTT. It yields the protein CASSILATGGDEKLFF.

The V call is TRBV14, the J call TRBJ1-4; 7 positions match TRBD1. J gave up 3 bases and V 1 base, and 11 bases lay outside the gene matches. Germline V lookup: CDR1 SGHDN, CDR2 FVKESK. The CDR3 contains 18 residues. DNA of the CDR3: TGTGCCAGCAGCCAAGGGATGCTGACAGGGCGGGCTAATGAAAAACTGTTTTTT. Translated: CASSQGMLTGRANEKLFF.

The chain carries TRBV10-3 and TRBJ1-4, with D maybe TRBD1 (5 bases). This CDR3 comprises 16 residues. Trimming stripped 0 bases from V and 8 bases from J, with 16 bases between. Germline lookup yields CDR1 ENHRY and CDR2 SYGVKD. DNA for the CDR3: TGTGCCATCAGTGAGTCGGGACCGGGAGTATGGGAAAAACTGTTTTTT. This gives the protein CAISESGPGVWEKLFF.

This clone appeared once. V is TRBV19 and J is TRBJ2-1; TRBD1 matches 9 bases. Losses at the gene ends were 3 bases for V and 8 bases for J; bases not matched to a gene: 5. There are 14 residues in the CDR3. Germline V CDR1 and CDR2: LNHDA, SQIVND (reference sequence). CDR3 in amino acids: CASSMDRGRHEQFF. In DNA, the CDR3 is TGTGCCAGTAGTATGGACAGGGGAAGGCATGAGCAGTTCTTC.

The chain employs TRBV5-6 and TRBJ1-6; D call uncertain. V lost 0 bases and J lost 5, with 15 bases in between. Looked up from germline, CDR1 is SGHDT and CDR2 is YYEEEE. This CDR3 is built from 17 residues. The CDR3 DNA reads as TGTGCCAGCAGCTTGGTGGTGCCGGTGGTGAATAATTCACCCCTCCACTTT. It specifies CASSLVVPVVNNSPLHF.

The chain employs TRBV9 and TRBJ2-7; 9 positions agree with TRBD1. Germline assignment: CDR1 SGDLS and CDR2 YYNGEE. This CDR3 is 17 amino acids long. V gave up 2 bases and J gave up 2 bases; unmatched junction bases: 11. In DNA, the CDR3 is TGTGCCAGCAGCGTCAGCACGGCAGGGACAGGGACCTACGAGCAGTACTTC. Protein sequence: CASSVSTAGTGTYEQYF.

The chain has TRBV5-6 and TRBJ2-7, with D unclear. Deletions cut 5 bases from V and 1 base from J, with 13 bases between. Germline CDR1 reads SGHDT; CDR2 reads YYEEEE. This CDR3 has 14 residues. DNA of the CDR3: TGTGCCAGCAGGATTTATACAGTTTCCTACGAGCAGTACTTC. Protein: CASRIYTVSYEQYF.

This chain links TRBV27 with TRBJ2-3, with 15 bases lining up with TRBD2. The CDR3 has 17 amino acids. With 0 bases clipped from V and 4 bases from J, the junction kept 2 bases outside the gene matches. CDR1 MNHEY and CDR2 SMNVEV come from the germline V gene (reference sequence). CDR3 sequence reads: CASSLSGLAGGADTQYF. The CDR3 bases are TGTGCCAGCAGTTTATCGGGACTAGCGGGGGGTGCAGATACGCAGTATTTT.